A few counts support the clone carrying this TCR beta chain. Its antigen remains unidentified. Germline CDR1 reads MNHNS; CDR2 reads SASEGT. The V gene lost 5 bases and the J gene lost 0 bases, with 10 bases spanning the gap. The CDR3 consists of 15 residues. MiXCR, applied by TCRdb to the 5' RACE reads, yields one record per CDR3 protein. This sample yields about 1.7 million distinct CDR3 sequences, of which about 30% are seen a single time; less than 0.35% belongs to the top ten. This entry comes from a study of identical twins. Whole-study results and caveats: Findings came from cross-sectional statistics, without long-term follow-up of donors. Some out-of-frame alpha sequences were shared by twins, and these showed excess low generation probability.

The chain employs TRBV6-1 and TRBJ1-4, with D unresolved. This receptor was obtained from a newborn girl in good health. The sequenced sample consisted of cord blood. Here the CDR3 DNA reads TGTGCCAGCAGTCCCCTGCTCGCAACTAATGAAAAACTGTTTTTT. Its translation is CASSPLLATNEKLFF.